This record covers a single T cell receptor beta chain. This entry is derived from a study of CD8+ T cells in alopecia areata. Background on the study: Oral tofacitinib, 5 to 10 mg twice daily, was given in an open-label trial.

Lesional scalp punch biopsies and peripheral blood came from alopecia areata patients. The CDR3 has 12 amino acids. Germline CDR1 and CDR2: GTSNPN and SVGIG (reference sequence). V shed 2 bases and J shed 4 bases, with 8 bases lying between them. RNA was isolated and reverse transcribed to cDNA, the sequencing template. Measured with immunoSEQ multiplex PCR; TCRdb has only the in-frame clones, and not every one. The table records 200,000 or so clones, approximately 52% of them present only once. This chain uses TRBV30 with TRBJ1-2; D is uncertain. The TCR comes from a human donor with alopecia areata. The material sequenced was CD4+ T cells sorted from blood, taken at week 0. In DNA, the CDR3 is TGTGCCTGGAGTAAAACCAGCTATGGCTACACCTTC. This sequence encodes CAWSKTSYGYTF.